These T cell receptor beta chains were read from a single sample in a study of PD-L1 blockade in urothelial cancer. Sequenced by immunoSEQ multiplex PCR; TCRdb stores in-frame clones only, minus some. The data contain nearly 30,000 clones, approximately 89% of them singletons. Sequencing was performed on PBMCs, taken around atezolizumab (anti-PD-L1) treatment. The receptors were gathered from a man aged 45 to 65 with urothelial cancer. The CDR3 runs from the conserved cysteine through the conserved F or W. The order of the fields is CDR3 length, D gene, clone size, V gene, J gene, CDR3 protein, CDR3 DNA. The D gene is left open where the match is weak. Clone size is shown for a subset of rows, as once, few, many or a class of expanded clone.

15	NA	NA	TRBV10-2	TRBJ2-1	CASSDAGLVYNEQFF	TGCGCCAGCAGTGATGCGGGACTCGTCTACAATGAGCAGTTCTTC
15	NA	once	TRBV10-1	TRBJ2-2	CASSESQGRTGELFF	TGCGCCAGCAGTGAGAGCCAGGGGCGGACCGGGGAGCTGTTTTTT
16	TRBD1	once	TRBV7-9	TRBJ2-5	CASSTPTGKVQETQYF	TGTGCCAGCAGCACCCCGACAGGGAAGGTCCAAGAGACCCAGTACTTC
14	TRBD1	NA	TRBV19	TRBJ1-2	CASNRDRGRDGYTF	TGTGCCAGTAACCGGGACAGGGGGCGGGATGGCTACACCTTC
15	TRBD2	NA	TRBV7-9	TRBJ2-3	CASSRPGLAADTQYF	TGTGCCAGCAGCCGCCCGGGACTAGCGGCAGATACGCAGTATTTT
17	NA	NA	TRBV10-2	TRBJ2-3	CASKTNWRGEDTDTQYF	TGCGCCAGCAAGACTAATTGGAGGGGTGAAGACACAGATACGCAGTATTTT
15	TRBD2	NA	TRBV11-2	TRBJ2-1	CASSLPGLAGREQFF	TGTGCCAGCAGCTTACCGGGACTAGCGGGACGTGAGCAGTTCTTC
14	NA	few	TRBV14	TRBJ1-1	CASSQMRVGAEAFF	TGTGCCAGCAGCCAAATGAGGGTTGGCGCTGAAGCTTTCTTT
14	NA	NA	TRBV27	TRBJ1-1	CASSFYQSPTQAFF	TGTGCCAGCAGTTTTTATCAATCTCCTACCCAAGCTTTCTTT
15	TRBD2	once	TRBV19	TRBJ2-3	CASSILGGGTDTQYF	TGTGCCAGTAGTATATTGGGCGGGGGGACAGATACGCAGTATTTT
15	TRBD1	NA	TRBV6-6	TRBJ1-4	CASSYRQGANEKLFF	TGTGCCAGCAGTTACCGACAGGGGGCTAATGAAAAACTGTTTTTT
13	NA	NA	TRBV6-1	TRBJ2-7	CASSNEWWHEQYF	TGTGCCAGCAGTAACGAATGGTGGCACGAGCAGTACTTC
15	NA	few	TRBV5-1	TRBJ2-5	CASSLSPGEKETQYF	TGCGCCAGCAGCTTGTCCCCGGGGGAGAAAGAGACCCAGTACTTC
16	NA	NA	TRBV7-9	TRBJ2-5	CASSQGPDSGKETQYF	TGTGCCAGCAGCCAGGGGCCGGACAGTGGGAAAGAGACCCAGTACTTC
15	TRBD2	NA	TRBV7-6	TRBJ2-7	CASSRASGGPYEQYF	TGTGCCAGCAGCCGCGCTAGCGGGGGTCCCTACGAGCAGTACTTC
18	TRBD2	once	TRBV15	TRBJ2-7	CATSSGTSGRVRSYEQYF	TGTGCCACCAGCAGCGGGACTAGCGGGAGGGTCCGCTCCTACGAGCAGTACTTC
13	NA	NA	TRBV5-6	TRBJ2-1	CASSPGLYNEQFF	TGTGCCAGCAGCCCGGGACTCTACAATGAGCAGTTCTTC
19	TRBD2	few	TRBV27	TRBJ2-7	CASSSARMAGGLISYEQYF	TGTGCCAGCAGTTCTGCCCGAATGGCGGGAGGGCTAATATCCTACGAGCAGTACTTC
14	TRBD1	NA	TRBV7-9	TRBJ1-1	CASSERGRVTEAFF	TGTGCCAGCAGCGAAAGGGGGCGGGTGACTGAAGCTTTCTTT
15	TRBD2	NA	TRBV13	TRBJ2-7	CASSATSGPTGEQYF	TGTGCCAGCAGCGCGACTAGCGGGCCCACGGGGGAGCAGTACTTC
15	NA	NA	TRBV6-1	TRBJ2-7	CASRVEGGGFYEQYF	TGTGCCAGCAGGGTGGAAGGCGGGGGCTTCTACGAGCAGTACTTC
15	TRBD2	NA	TRBV6-4	TRBJ2-1	CASSDGASGYNEQFF	TGTGCCAGCAGTGACGGGGCTAGCGGGTACAATGAGCAGTTCTTC
13	NA	NA	TRBV12-5	TRBJ1-5	CASGVGTNQPQHF	TGTGCTAGTGGTGTCGGGACTAATCAGCCCCAGCATTTT
17	TRBD2	NA	TRBV4-1	TRBJ2-7	CASSQDRGSGGWDEQYF	TGCGCCAGCAGCCAAGACCGGGGTAGCGGGGGATGGGACGAGCAGTACTTC
16	NA	NA	TRBV30	TRBJ1-5	CAWSPYFLDSNQPQHF	TGTGCCTGGAGTCCCTATTTCCTAGATAGCAATCAGCCCCAGCATTTT
15	NA	NA	TRBV5-4	TRBJ1-1	CASSPGGRSNTEAFF	TGTGCCAGCAGCCCGGGGGGGAGGTCTAACACTGAAGCTTTCTTT
15	TRBD1	NA	TRBV27	TRBJ2-1	CASSLSRGNYNEQFF	TGTGCCAGCAGTTTGAGCAGGGGGAACTACAATGAGCAGTTCTTC
14	NA	NA	TRBV29-1	TRBJ2-6	CSVLSHSGANVLTF	TGCAGCGTTCTGAGCCACTCTGGGGCCAACGTCCTGACTTTC
13	TRBD1	NA	TRBV19	TRBJ1-5	CATTGDPRQPQHF	TGTGCCACCACAGGGGACCCTCGACAGCCCCAGCATTTT
16	NA	NA	TRBV27	TRBJ2-1	CASSPRGGGAHNEQFF	TGTGCCAGCAGTCCTCGGGGAGGGGGGGCCCACAATGAGCAGTTCTTC
13	NA	NA	TRBV11-1	TRBJ2-1	CASSLGQEHEQFF	TGTGCCAGCAGCTTAGGACAGGAGCATGAGCAGTTCTTC
18	TRBD2	NA	TRBV19	TRBJ2-5	CASSNVAGGVGHRETQYF	TGTGCCAGTAGTAACGTAGCGGGAGGAGTGGGACATCGAGAGACCCAGTACTTC
19	TRBD2	NA	TRBV11-2	TRBJ2-1	CASSLGALPGLAGDNEQFF	TGTGCCAGCAGCTTAGGGGCCCTCCCGGGACTAGCGGGAGACAATGAGCAGTTCTTC
10	TRBD1	once	TRBV5-8	TRBJ2-2	CATDRAELFF	TGTGCCACGGACAGGGCGGAGCTGTTTTTT
16	TRBD1	NA	TRBV5-1	TRBJ2-7	CASSPPGTGRGYEQYF	TGCGCCAGCAGCCCCCCCGGGACAGGGAGAGGCTACGAGCAGTACTTC
13	NA	NA	TRBV7-8	TRBJ2-1	CASSLAFGAEQFF	TGTGCCAGCAGCTTAGCCTTTGGGGCTGAGCAGTTCTTC
15	TRBD2	NA	TRBV6-5	TRBJ2-1	CASSYPKAGVNEQFF	TGTGCCAGCAGTTACCCCAAAGCGGGAGTCAATGAGCAGTTCTTC
13	TRBD1	NA	TRBV6-5	TRBJ2-1	CASRGQIGNEQFF	TGTGCCAGCAGGGGACAGATTGGAAATGAGCAGTTCTTC
17	NA	NA	TRBV27	TRBJ1-5	CASSSITGAQDNQPQHF	TGTGCCAGCAGTTCAATTACAGGAGCCCAGGACAATCAGCCCCAGCATTTT
15	TRBD1	NA	TRBV27	TRBJ2-7	CASSSYRGETYEQYF	TGTGCCAGCAGTTCATACAGGGGGGAAACTTACGAGCAGTACTTC
16	NA	once	TRBV27	TRBJ1-5	CASSPYRTPSNQPQHF	TGTGCCAGCAGTCCCTACAGAACCCCAAGCAATCAGCCCCAGCATTTT
13	NA	NA	TRBV10-3	TRBJ2-7	CAISARQYDEQYF	TGTGCCATCAGTGCGCGGCAGTACGACGAGCAGTACTTC
14	TRBD2	NA	TRBV5-1	TRBJ2-4	CASSLGLAENIQYF	TGCGCCAGCAGCTTGGGACTAGCCGAAAACATTCAGTACTTC
15	TRBD1	NA	TRBV9	TRBJ1-4	CASSTRDRGHEKLFF	TGTGCCAGCAGCACCCGGGACAGGGGGCATGAAAAACTGTTTTTT
15	TRBD1	NA	TRBV5-1	TRBJ1-1	CASSLGDSEGHRAFF	TGCGCCAGCAGCTTAGGGGACAGTGAGGGGCATAGAGCTTTCTTT
12	NA	NA	TRBV5-4	TRBJ2-1	CASSVPGEEQFF	TGTGCCAGCAGTGTCCCCGGGGAGGAGCAGTTCTTC
12	NA	NA	TRBV28	TRBJ2-3	CASSSREDTQYF	TGTGCCAGCAGTTCCAGGGAAGATACGCAGTATTTT
12	NA	NA	TRBV28	TRBJ2-3	CASRTSTDTQYF	TGTGCCAGCAGGACTAGCACAGATACGCAGTATTTT
14	NA	NA	TRBV6-5	TRBJ2-7	CASSYAGIPYEQYF	TGTGCCAGCAGTTACGCAGGGATTCCCTACGAGCAGTACTTC
13	TRBD1	once	TRBV6-5	TRBJ1-5	CASSMDRNQPQHF	TGTGCCAGCAGTATGGACAGGAATCAGCCCCAGCATTTT
13	TRBD1	NA	TRBV19	TRBJ2-7	CASSTGQIYEQYF	TGTGCCAGTAGTACGGGACAGATCTACGAGCAGTACTTC
14	NA	few	TRBV27	TRBJ1-5	CASSPRQVYQPQHF	TGTGCCAGCAGCCCACGACAGGTTTATCAGCCCCAGCATTTT
14	NA	NA	TRBV5-1	TRBJ2-2	CASSGDTNTGELFF	TGCGCCAGCAGCGGGGACACTAACACCGGGGAGCTGTTTTTT
14	NA	NA	TRBV10-2	TRBJ2-1	CASSELKGKGEQFF	TGCGCCAGCAGTGAGTTAAAGGGGAAGGGTGAGCAGTTCTTC
18	NA	once	TRBV5-1	TRBJ1-1	CASSFTVGGPREDTEAFF	TGCGCCAGCAGCTTTACGGTAGGAGGCCCCAGGGAGGACACTGAAGCTTTCTTT
17	TRBD1	NA	TRBV19	TRBJ2-7	CASSIQGQAVSSYEQYF	TGTGCCAGTAGTATCCAAGGACAGGCCGTTTCCTCCTACGAGCAGTACTTC